This note documents a single TCR beta chain sequence. The data are from a study of technical replicates of blood from several donors. Clones were sequenced by immunoSEQ multiplex PCR, and TCRdb holds only the in-frame ones, with some missing. The data hold about 83,000 clones, with 90% to 95% observed a single time. Germline assignment: CDR1 SGHRS and CDR2 YFSETQ. The CDR3 is 15 amino acids. V lost 4 bases, J lost 5 bases, and 5 bases stayed unmatched. This sequence joins TRBV5-1 and TRBJ2-5; the match to TRBD2 covers 13 bases. Sample: T cells isolated from PBMCs. The TCR sequence derives from a human donor in good health. CDR3 region: CASSGGLAGAETQYF. DNA for the CDR3: TGCGCCAGCAGCGGCGGACTAGCGGGAGCCGAGACCCAGTACTTC.